The TCR beta chain described here comes from a study of shared clonotypes between healthy human individuals. This clone has just one count. The V gene's germline CDR1 is SGHTA and CDR2 FQGNSA. Unmatched junction bases numbered 6, after V lost 4 bases and J lost 3 bases. The CDR3 length is 15 residues. Data came from immunoSEQ multiplex PCR; TCRdb stores just in-frame clones and leaves some out. The sample comprises about 1,500,000 clones, around 97% of which are singletons, and approximately 1.1% rests with the top ten. Sequenced input: naive CD4+ T cells sorted from blood. The subset here: CD45RA+ positively selected. This rearrangement joins TRBV7-2 to TRBJ2-1; 7 nucleotides agree with TRBD1. The TCR was taken from a man aged 25 to 40 in good health. CDR3 in DNA: TGTGCCAGCAGCTCGACAGGGAATTTCTACAATGAGCAGTTCTTC. It yields the protein CASSSTGNFYNEQFF.